This TCR beta chain is from a study of T cell repertoires in cytomegalovirus infection. Study in general: Use of recently identified HLA-C-restricted and well-studied HLA-B-restricted CMV epitopes was part of the study. Indications of both CMV infection and matching HLA type were provided by public TCR beta signatures.

CDR1 is SEHNR and CDR2 is FQNEAQ in the germline V gene (reference sequence). Trimming left V 1 base short and J 6 bases short, with 6 bases between. This CDR3 has 12 amino acids. Notes on the study in general: Of the TCR beta families, the public ones yielded a cumulative frequency that identified carriers of CMV plus the relevant HLA. Within the response measured ex vivo, HLA-C-restricted CMV-specific TCR beta clonotypes were dominant.

This clonotype was seen only a few times. The target antigen is unknown. In TCRdb, the reads were re-called with MiXCR into one record per CDR3 protein. Of some 150,000 distinct CDR3 sequences detected, roughly a third appear once; the ten largest clones hold 45% to 55%. The receptor was isolated from a human donor in good health (CMV status not recorded). Some clones in this sample may be carry-over from other donors' samples. The V and J genes are TRBV7-9 and TRBJ1-2; no firm D call. Sequenced material: CD8+ T cells from cultured PBMCs, taken from culture after CMV antigen stimulation. CDR3 nucleotide sequence: TGTGCCAGCAGCTTAGGTCAGAATGGCTACACCTTC. Encoded protein: CASSLGQNGYTF.